Listed below are T cell receptor beta chains from one sample, sequenced in a study of OX40 agonist ivuxolimab in advanced cancers. Profiled with immunoSEQ multiplex PCR; TCRdb holds only in-frame clones, not every one. The sample holds 45,000 to 60,000 clones, roughly 90% seen once. This sample comprised CD4+ or CD8+ T cells sorted from blood, obtained in a trial of the OX40 agonist ivuxolimab. All receptors come from an adult with an advanced solid tumor such as melanoma, head and neck, liver or kidney cancer. The CDR3 runs from the conserved cysteine through the conserved F or W. Each record gives: J gene, V gene, clone size, CDR3 protein. Some rows have no size entry. The others give once, few or many, or a class for an expanded clone.

>TRBJ1-5|TRBV6-6|.
CASSYSTGNQPQHF
>TRBJ1-2|TRBV28|.
CASLRFGEVYGYTF
>TRBJ1-2|TRBV14|.
CASSQRDDNYGYTF
>TRBJ2-4|TRBV4-3|.
CASSITGDAKNIQYF
>TRBJ1-5|TRBV7-9|.
CASSSTWDSDQPQHF
>TRBJ1-5|TRBV15|.
CATSREWTGRDNQPQHF
>TRBJ2-5|TRBV30|.
CAWGDRDRYQETQYF
>TRBJ2-3|TRBV27|.
CASSKSDTQYF
>TRBJ1-3|TRBV19|.
CASSIRYGYSSGNTIYF
>TRBJ2-5|TRBV7-6|.
CASSLGQETQYF
>TRBJ2-5|TRBV9|.
CASSVGDTQETQYF
>TRBJ2-1|TRBV28|.
CASSQLVLALDEQFF
>TRBJ2-5|TRBV5-6|.
CASSAGAMETQYF
>TRBJ1-4|TRBV15|.
CATSRPERGEKLFF
>TRBJ1-1|TRBV27|.
CASSPDRTEAFF
>TRBJ2-7|TRBV29-1|.
CSVFSPDSYEQYF
>TRBJ2-1|TRBV5-6|.
CASSSSTSGRAGNEQFF
>TRBJ2-1|TRBV29-1|.
CSVFGGAGGNEQFF
>TRBJ1-1|TRBV10-1|few
CASSDGGGAFF
>TRBJ1-4|TRBV6-6|medium-sized
CASSYLGTNEKLFF
>TRBJ1-6|TRBV30|.
CAWSVFGGGSPLHF
>TRBJ2-7|TRBV5-4|.
CASSLPNLDEQYF
>TRBJ2-7|TRBV6-6|medium-sized
CASSYSALAGVEQYF